A selection of T cell receptor beta chains follows, all from one sample in a study of identical twins. MiXCR, applied by TCRdb to the 5' RACE reads, yields one record per CDR3 protein. The profile shows approximately 230,000 distinct CDR3 sequences, around 15% of them singletons. Sequencing used memory (CD45RO+) T cells sorted from blood. These receptors were obtained from a woman between 18 and 30 years old in good health. Each CDR3 is given with its conserved first and last residue. D genes are given only for firm matches. The size field is filled for only some rows; it gives once, few, many or a size class.

.	.	TRBV20-1	TRBJ1-1	CTALRGETEAFF	TGCACCGCCCTTAGGGGGGAAACTGAAGCTTTCTTT
few	.	TRBV3-1	TRBJ2-5	CASSQDSHKGTQYF	TGTGCCAGCAGCCAAGACTCGCATAAGGGGACCCAGTACTTC
few	.	TRBV7-2	TRBJ1-2	CASSPEGTHPGGYTF	TGTGCCAGCAGCCCCGAAGGGACACACCCGGGAGGCTACACCTTC
.	.	TRBV4-2	TRBJ2-3	CASSQEFPADTQYF	TGTGCCAGCAGCCAAGAGTTCCCGGCAGATACGCAGTATTTT
.	.	TRBV5-6	TRBJ2-1	CASSLVGVSIHEQFF	TGTGCCAGCAGCTTGGTGGGGGTTTCAATCCATGAGCAGTTCTTC
few	.	TRBV2	TRBJ1-1	CASGWGSGNTEAFF	TGTGCCAGCGGTTGGGGGTCGGGGAACACTGAAGCTTTCTTT
few	TRBD2	TRBV7-3	TRBJ2-1	CASSSTGTTINEQFF	TGTGCCAGCAGCTCGACCGGGACTACGATCAATGAGCAGTTCTTC
many	TRBD2	TRBV3-1	TRBJ2-1	CASTRLAGGSYNEQFF	TGTGCCAGCACTCGACTAGCGGGGGGCTCCTACAATGAGCAGTTCTTC
many	.	TRBV2	TRBJ2-1	CASSRTGYNEQFF	TGTGCCAGCAGCCGGACCGGTTACAATGAGCAGTTCTTC
few	.	TRBV12-3/TRBV12-4	TRBJ2-5	CASSPSNGGKTQYF	TGTGCCAGCAGCCCTTCTAATGGGGGGAAGACCCAGTACTTC
.	TRBD1	TRBV20-1	TRBJ1-1	CSAPRGQEAFF	TGCAGTGCTCCCAGGGGACAGGAAGCTTTCTTT
few	.	TRBV15	TRBJ1-3	CATSRDKIENTIYF	TGTGCCACCAGTAGGGACAAGATTGAAAACACCATATATTTT
.	.	TRBV4-3	TRBJ2-6	CASSQDRAGTGANVLTF	TGCGCCAGCAGCCAAGATCGAGCCGGGACCGGGGCCAACGTCCTGACTTTC
few	TRBD1	TRBV25-1	TRBJ1-2	CASSEPGTGITRGGYTF	TGTGCCAGCAGTGAACCCGGGACAGGGATCACCCGGGGTGGCTACACCTTC
few	TRBD2	TRBV20-1	TRBJ2-1	CSVKRGVSYNEQFF	TGCAGTGTTAAGCGGGGGGTTTCGTACAATGAGCAGTTCTTC
.	.	TRBV5-1	TRBJ1-6	CASSMGTGHNSPLHF	TGCGCCAGCAGCATGGGGACGGGACATAATTCACCCCTCCACTTT
many	.	TRBV15	TRBJ1-5	CATSRDYQPQHF	TGTGCCACCAGCAGAGATTATCAGCCCCAGCATTTT
many	.	TRBV11-2	TRBJ1-1	CASMQVGAEAFF	TGTGCCAGCATGCAGGTGGGGGCTGAAGCTTTCTTT
few	.	TRBV11-2	TRBJ2-5	CASRNTPRGAGETQYF	TGTGCCAGCAGAAACACCCCCCGGGGGGCGGGGGAGACCCAGTACTTC
.	.	TRBV2	TRBJ2-1	CASNPGVGNEQFF	TGTGCCAGCAACCCGGGGGTAGGGAATGAGCAGTTCTTC
few	.	TRBV6-1	TRBJ1-2	CASTNRDGANYGYTF	TGTGCCAGCACTAATCGCGACGGAGCTAACTATGGCTACACCTTC
.	TRBD1	TRBV7-2	TRBJ1-2	CASSLALLTGKGYTF	TGTGCCAGCAGCTTAGCGCTGCTGACAGGGAAAGGCTACACCTTC
.	TRBD2	TRBV3-1	TRBJ2-1	CASSQSSGGERLYNEQFF	TGTGCCAGCAGCCAGTCTAGCGGGGGAGAGCGCCTGTACAATGAGCAGTTCTTC
few	TRBD2	TRBV5-1	TRBJ2-3	CASSLETSGVTDTQYF	TGCGCCAGCAGCTTGGAGACTAGCGGGGTCACAGATACGCAGTATTTT
many	TRBD1	TRBV12-3/TRBV12-4	TRBJ2-7	CASSSPQGSSYEQYF	TGTGCCAGCAGTTCTCCACAGGGGAGCTCCTACGAGCAGTACTTC
.	TRBD1	TRBV7-2	TRBJ1-5	CASRSDRGWDQPQHF	TGTGCCAGCAGGTCCGACAGGGGATGGGATCAGCCCCAGCATTTT
many	TRBD2	TRBV20-1	TRBJ2-3	CSADPPSGRNTDTQYF	TGCAGTGCTGACCCCCCCAGCGGGAGGAACACAGATACGCAGTATTTT
few	.	TRBV18	TRBJ2-1	CASSPMGGLINEQFF	TGTGCCAGCTCACCAATGGGGGGACTGATCAATGAGCAGTTCTTC
.	.	TRBV12-3/TRBV12-4	TRBJ2-5	CASSFHGETQYF	TGTGCCAGCAGCTTCCACGGGGAGACCCAGTACTTC
.	.	TRBV5-1	TRBJ1-2	CASRMDRMNYGYTF	TGCGCCAGCCGGATGGACAGAATGAACTATGGCTACACCTTC
few	.	TRBV5-1	TRBJ1-1	CASSLEGRTGTEAFF	TGCGCCAGCAGCTTGGAAGGGAGAACGGGCACTGAAGCTTTCTTT
few	.	TRBV5-1	TRBJ2-5	CASSWGGGRMRETQYF	TGCGCCAGCAGCTGGGGAGGAGGACGGATGCGGGAGACCCAGTACTTC
.	TRBD1	TRBV7-6	TRBJ2-5	CASSPQGQGWETQYF	TGTGCCAGCAGCCCACAGGGACAGGGGTGGGAGACCCAGTACTTC
many	.	TRBV14	TRBJ2-2	CASSQRAQSTGELFF	TGTGCCAGCAGCCAAAGAGCGCAATCAACCGGGGAGCTGTTTTTT
.	TRBD2	TRBV23-1	TRBJ2-7	CASSQSGEREFRYSYEQYF	TGCGCCAGCAGTCAATCCGGAGAGCGGGAGTTCCGTTACTCCTACGAGCAGTACTTC
.	TRBD1	TRBV20-1	TRBJ1-2	CSASQIQGAAGYTF	TGCAGTGCTAGTCAGATACAGGGGGCGGCCGGCTACACCTTC
few	TRBD1	TRBV20-1	TRBJ2-7	CSARKPRTGVYEQYF	TGCAGTGCTAGAAAACCTAGGACAGGGGTGTACGAGCAGTACTTC
.	.	TRBV12-3/TRBV12-4	TRBJ2-2	CASSFVTSTSNTGELFF	TGTGCCAGCAGTTTCGTGACAAGCACCTCGAACACCGGGGAGCTGTTTTTT
many	TRBD1	TRBV6-6	TRBJ1-5	CASSYTQGTPQHF	TGTGCCAGCAGTTACACACAGGGGACGCCCCAGCATTTT
few	.	TRBV7-9	TRBJ2-1	CAIPDRKYLEQFF	TGTGCCATCCCAGACAGGAAATACTTGGAGCAGTTCTTC
few	.	TRBV6-5	TRBJ2-5	CASSYRALVQQETQYF	TGTGCCAGCAGTTACAGGGCACTCGTCCAGCAAGAGACCCAGTACTTC
many	TRBD1	TRBV6-7	TRBJ1-1	CASSLRGLNTEAFF	TGTGCCAGCAGTCTCAGGGGGCTGAACACTGAAGCTTTCTTT
.	.	TRBV7-8	TRBJ1-1	CASSLFGGPLNTEAFF	TGTGCCAGCAGCCTCTTTGGGGGACCTTTGAACACTGAAGCTTTCTTT
.	.	TRBV5-6	TRBJ1-2	CAGSSPLSGFYGYTF	TGTGCCGGCAGCTCCCCCCTGAGCGGGTTCTATGGCTACACCTTC
.	.	TRBV14	TRBJ1-4	CASSQVRGIHEKLFF	TGTGCCAGCAGCCAAGTAAGAGGGATTCATGAAAAACTGTTTTTT
.	TRBD2	TRBV7-9	TRBJ2-3	CASSLKAGVPDTQYF	TGTGCCAGCAGCTTAAAAGCGGGAGTGCCGGATACGCAGTATTTT
.	TRBD1	TRBV6-1	TRBJ2-7	CASNGRYHRGRGDEQYF	TGTGCCAGCAACGGACGGTACCACAGGGGGCGAGGGGACGAGCAGTACTTC
few	.	TRBV10-2	TRBJ2-5	CATSEYQETQYF	TGCGCCACTTCAGAGTACCAAGAGACCCAGTACTTC
.	TRBD1	TRBV20-1	TRBJ1-6	CSARETTGGHSPLHF	TGCAGTGCTAGAGAAACGACAGGGGGCCATTCACCCCTCCACTTT
many	.	TRBV29-1	TRBJ2-7	CSVGSSYEQYF	TGCAGCGTTGGCAGTTCCTACGAGCAGTACTTC
many	.	TRBV9	TRBJ2-1	CASSIGRNGHEQFF	TGTGCCAGCAGCATCGGACGTAATGGACATGAGCAGTTCTTC
many	.	TRBV5-1	TRBJ1-1	CASSFPDSGNTEAFF	TGCGCCAGCAGCTTCCCGGACAGTGGGAACACTGAAGCTTTCTTT
.	.	TRBV30	TRBJ2-3	CAWSRGGSTQYF	TGTGCCTGGAGCAGGGGCGGGAGTACGCAGTATTTT
.	.	TRBV27	TRBJ2-1	CASRPLGGGEQFF	TGTGCCAGCAGACCCTTAGGGGGGGGTGAGCAGTTCTTC
few	.	TRBV12-3/TRBV12-4	TRBJ2-2	CASTRGAGELFF	TGTGCCAGCACCCGGGGCGCCGGGGAGCTGTTTTTT
.	.	TRBV7-7	TRBJ1-2	CASSPLRTDQGGYTF	TGTGCTAGCAGCCCACTCAGGACAGACCAAGGTGGCTACACCTTC
many	TRBD2	TRBV12-3/TRBV12-4	TRBJ2-2	CASSLVAGGTGELFF	TGTGCCAGCAGTTTAGTAGCGGGGGGGACCGGGGAGCTGTTTTTT
few	.	TRBV10-3	TRBJ2-5	CAISDAPISRETQYF	TGTGCCATCAGTGACGCCCCCATCTCGAGGGAGACCCAGTACTTC
.	TRBD2	TRBV5-1	TRBJ2-2	CASSLGSGGNTGELFF	TGCGCCAGCAGCTTGGGTAGCGGGGGTAACACCGGGGAGCTGTTTTTT
.	TRBD1	TRBV5-1	TRBJ2-1	CASCRDSSYNEQFF	TGCGCCAGCTGCCGGGACAGCTCCTACAATGAGCAGTTCTTC